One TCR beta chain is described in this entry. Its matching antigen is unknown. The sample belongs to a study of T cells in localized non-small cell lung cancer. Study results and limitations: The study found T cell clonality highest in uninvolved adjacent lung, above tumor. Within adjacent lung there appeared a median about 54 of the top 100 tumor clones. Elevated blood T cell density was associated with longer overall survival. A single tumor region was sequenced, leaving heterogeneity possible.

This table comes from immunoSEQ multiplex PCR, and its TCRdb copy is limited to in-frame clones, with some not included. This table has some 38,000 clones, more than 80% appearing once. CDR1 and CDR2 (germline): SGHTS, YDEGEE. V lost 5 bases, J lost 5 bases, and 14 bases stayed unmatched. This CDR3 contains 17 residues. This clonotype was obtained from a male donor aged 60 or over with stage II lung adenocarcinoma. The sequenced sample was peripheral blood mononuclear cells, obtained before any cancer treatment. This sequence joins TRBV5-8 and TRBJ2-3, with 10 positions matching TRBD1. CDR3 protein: CASRIPRDRGGRDTQYF. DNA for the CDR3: TGTGCCAGCAGAATTCCCCGGGACAGGGGTGGGAGAGATACGCAGTATTTT.